This T cell receptor (beta chain) emerged from a study of blood T cell repertoires in COVID-19. Study background: COVID-19 samples, acute and convalescent, were from the United States, Italy and Spain. The cDNA or gDNA used as material had been derived from T cells, B-cell-depleted T cells, or PBMCs.

Original processing methods: Amplifying reference gene primers gave estimates of nucleated cell counts. The data were produced by immunoSEQ multiplex PCR, yet TCRdb's version contains in-frame clones alone and is incomplete. Clone size and the V and J calls come from that table; the DNA yielded D and trimming. The sample yields roughly 77,000 clones, roughly 90% seen once. The CDR3 extends over 15 amino acids. The V gene lost 0 bases and the J gene lost 6 bases, with 14 bases spanning the gap. Germline CDR1 is SGHNT and CDR2 is YENEEA. The receptor was derived from a man between 45 and 60 years old with active COVID-19. The chain recombines TRBV11-3 with TRBJ1-2; no firm D call. Sequenced material: peripheral blood. The DNA of the CDR3 is TGTGCCAGCAGCTTAGATGGTCCCCAGTCGCATGGCTACACCTTC. This translates into CASSLDGPQSHGYTF.